The sample holds many counts of the clone carrying this TCR beta chain. Its antigen is undetermined. This entry comes from a study of T-cell reconstitution after alpha-beta-depleted transplantation in children. Study-wide findings and caveats: The study reportedly traced alpha-beta T cells about two months after transplant to several hundred expanded graft clones. In some patients, recipient T cells and intrathymic progenitors surviving conditioning explained high day-60 diversity. After one year, T-cell counts and TCRbeta diversity mostly came from new T cells.

Preparing the TCRbeta library involved the use of unique molecular identifiers. TCRdb reprocessed the PCR reads with MiXCR, giving one entry per CDR3 protein. The sample yields about 300,000 distinct CDR3 sequences, around a tenth seen once. V trimming: 7 bases; J trimming: 2 bases; junction bases outside the gene matches: 3. Germline lookup yields CDR1 MNHEY and CDR2 SMNVEV (reference sequence). This CDR3 has 14 residues. The material sequenced was PBMCs, taken before TCRalphabeta/CD19-depleted stem cell transplant. The chain carries TRBV27 and TRBJ2-1, with 9 bases fitting TRBD1. The sequence was collected from a boy younger than two with acute myeloid leukemia, due to receive a stem cell transplant. The CDR3 region is CASTWTGAYNEQFF. The CDR3 nucleotides are TGTGCCAGCACCTGGACAGGGGCCTACAATGAGCAGTTCTTC.